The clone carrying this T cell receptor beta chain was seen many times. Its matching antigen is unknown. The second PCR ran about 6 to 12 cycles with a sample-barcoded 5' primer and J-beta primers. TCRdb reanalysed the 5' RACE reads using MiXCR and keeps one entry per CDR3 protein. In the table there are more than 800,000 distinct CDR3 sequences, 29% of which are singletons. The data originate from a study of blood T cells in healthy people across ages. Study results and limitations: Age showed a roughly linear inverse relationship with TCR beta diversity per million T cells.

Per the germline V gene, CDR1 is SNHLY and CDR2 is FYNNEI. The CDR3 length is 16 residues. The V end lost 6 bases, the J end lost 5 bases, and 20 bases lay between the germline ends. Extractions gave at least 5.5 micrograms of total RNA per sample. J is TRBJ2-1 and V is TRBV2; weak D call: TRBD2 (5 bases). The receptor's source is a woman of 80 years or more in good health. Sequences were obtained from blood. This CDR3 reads CASSMVTSRFDNEQFF. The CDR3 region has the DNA TGTGCCAGCAGCATGGTTACTAGTCGGTTCGACAATGAGCAGTTCTTC.